A selection of T cell receptor beta chains follows, all from one sample in a study of cytomegalovirus exposure and HLA in healthy donors. The repertoire was sequenced with immunoSEQ multiplex PCR; TCRdb's copy has only in-frame clones and lacks some. The table has under 150,000 clones, around four fifths seen once. The sequenced material came from PBMCs. The receptors were sampled from a boy aged 2-15 years in good health and CMV-seronegative. The CDR3 runs from the conserved cysteine through the conserved F or W. The order of the fields is clone size, V gene, D gene, J gene, CDR3 protein, CDR3 DNA. A D gene is named only where the DNA matches it firmly. Clone sizes are given selectively: once, few, many, or a class where the clone is expanded.

.	TRBV4-1	.	TRBJ1-1	CASSHYGQGTTEAFF	TGCGCCAGCAGCCATTATGGGCAGGGTACCACTGAAGCTTTCTTT
.	TRBV7-9	.	TRBJ2-2	CASSFVKQNTGELFF	TGTGCCAGCAGCTTCGTGAAACAGAACACCGGGGAGCTGTTTTTT
.	TRBV30	.	TRBJ1-5	CAWSGGGNQPQHF	TGTGCCTGGAGTGGGGGCGGCAATCAGCCCCAGCATTTT
few	TRBV27	.	TRBJ2-1	CASSSPFGSSYNEQFF	TGTGCCAGCAGTTCCCCTTTCGGGAGCTCCTACAATGAGCAGTTCTTC
.	TRBV10-3	TRBD1	TRBJ1-1	CAISFRDRAAFF	TGTGCCATCAGTTTTCGGGACAGGGCCGCTTTCTTT
.	TRBV18	TRBD1	TRBJ2-3	CASSPLHRDRSDTQYF	TGTGCCAGCTCACCACTACACCGGGACAGGTCGGATACGCAGTATTTT
.	TRBV5-1	.	TRBJ1-2	CASRQTTYGYTF	TGCGCCAGCAGACAGACCACCTATGGCTACACCTTC
.	TRBV6-1	TRBD1	TRBJ2-2	CASSRTGNTGELFF	TGTGCCAGCAGTCGGACAGGGAACACCGGGGAGCTGTTTTTT
.	TRBV7-2	TRBD2	TRBJ2-7	CASSLAGGSGYEQYF	TGTGCCAGCAGCTTAGCGGGCGGGAGCGGCTACGAGCAGTACTTC
.	TRBV7-2	TRBD1	TRBJ2-2	CASSSDRGRTGELFF	TGTGCCAGCAGCTCTGACAGGGGGAGGACCGGGGAGCTGTTTTTT
.	TRBV6-5	.	TRBJ2-7	CASSYMGVEQYF	TGTGCCAGCAGTTACATGGGCGTCGAGCAGTACTTC
.	TRBV6-1	.	TRBJ1-5	CASRRLAVLNQPQHF	TGTGCCAGCAGGCGGTTAGCGGTACTCAATCAGCCCCAGCATTTT
.	TRBV14	.	TRBJ2-3	CASSQLIYSDTDTQYF	TGTGCCAGCAGCCAACTCATTTACAGTGACACAGATACGCAGTATTTT
.	TRBV18	.	TRBJ1-2	CASSPIQRGHYGYTF	TGTGCCAGCTCACCAATACAACGGGGTCACTATGGCTACACCTTC
.	TRBV7-7	TRBD2	TRBJ2-5	CASSLVGLAESGTQYF	TGTGCCAGCAGCTTAGTAGGTCTAGCGGAGAGCGGGACCCAGTACTTC
.	TRBV6-1	.	TRBJ1-5	CASSAYHTNQPQHF	TGTGCCAGCAGTGCATACCACACGAATCAGCCCCAGCATTTT
.	TRBV6-4	TRBD2	TRBJ2-3	CASSEQGLAGADTQYF	TGTGCCAGCAGTGAGCAAGGACTAGCGGGGGCAGATACGCAGTATTTT
.	TRBV4-3	.	TRBJ2-2	CASSQDRSHTNTGELFF	TGCGCCAGCAGCCAAGATCGCTCACATACGAACACCGGGGAGCTGTTTTTT
.	TRBV4-1	.	TRBJ1-1	CASSLVGVKALNTEAFF	TGCGCCAGCAGCCTCGTTGGAGTTAAGGCCCTAAACACTGAAGCTTTCTTT
.	TRBV7-8	.	TRBJ2-2	CASSSGTQLTGELFF	TGTGCCAGCAGTTCCGGGACACAACTCACCGGGGAGCTGTTTTTT
.	TRBV4-2	.	TRBJ1-1	CASSQVTNREAFF	TGTGCCAGCAGCCAAGTGACCAACCGGGAGGCTTTCTTT
once	TRBV5-5	.	TRBJ2-3	CASREPGPDTQYF	TGTGCCAGCAGGGAGCCCGGCCCAGATACGCAGTATTTT
.	TRBV28	TRBD1	TRBJ1-1	CASSSRQGMNTEAFF	TGTGCCAGCAGTTCTAGACAGGGCATGAACACTGAAGCTTTCTTT
.	TRBV9	TRBD1	TRBJ1-2	CASSVADRGGPGYTF	TGTGCCAGCAGCGTAGCGGACAGGGGGGGGCCTGGCTACACCTTC
few	TRBV2	.	TRBJ1-2	CASSRHVDGYTF	TGTGCCAGCAGTAGACATGTGGATGGCTACACCTTC
.	TRBV12-5	.	TRBJ1-2	CASGLDQGPRSHLQHNYGYTF	TGTGCTAGTGGTTTGGATCAGGGTCCTCGGTCACACCTCCAACACAACTATGGCTACACCTTC
.	TRBV6-1	.	TRBJ1-2	CASSEGALYHGYTF	TGTGCCAGCAGTGAAGGGGCCTTGTACCATGGCTACACCTTC
.	TRBV19	.	TRBJ1-2	CASSAVGGSYGYTF	TGTGCCAGTAGCGCGGTGGGGGGGAGCTATGGCTACACCTTC
once	TRBV4-2	.	TRBJ1-1	CASSQDQLGSGGNTEAFF	TGTGCCAGCAGCCAAGATCAACTGGGGTCCGGGGGAAACACTGAAGCTTTCTTT
.	TRBV12-5	TRBD1	TRBJ1-4	CASGSGQGANEKLFF	TGTGCTAGTGGTTCAGGACAGGGTGCTAATGAAAAACTGTTTTTT
few	TRBV9	.	TRBJ2-3	CASSVGAFSTDTQYF	TGTGCCAGCAGCGTTGGGGCATTTAGCACAGATACGCAGTATTTT
.	TRBV10-3	TRBD2	TRBJ2-7	CAIRDLNRLAGEGGEQYF	TGTGCCATCAGGGACCTTAACCGACTAGCGGGAGAAGGGGGGGAGCAGTACTTC
.	TRBV29-1	.	TRBJ1-1	CSVADGANWNTEAFF	TGCAGCGTTGCCGATGGGGCGAACTGGAACACTGAAGCTTTCTTT
.	TRBV28	TRBD1	TRBJ1-5	CASSYRGRMGQPQHF	TGTGCCAGCAGTTACAGGGGGCGTATGGGTCAGCCCCAGCATTTT
.	TRBV18	TRBD1	TRBJ1-2	CASSPGTGSAGSGYTF	TGTGCCAGCTCACCAGGGACAGGGAGCGCTGGTTCGGGCTACACCTTC
.	TRBV7-9	TRBD1	TRBJ2-7	CASSFPGQGSNEQYF	TGTGCCAGCAGCTTCCCCGGACAGGGGAGCAACGAGCAGTACTTC
.	TRBV5-1	TRBD2	TRBJ2-1	CASSLAASGSPYNEQFF	TGCGCCAGCAGCTTGGCGGCTAGCGGGAGTCCCTACAATGAGCAGTTCTTC
.	TRBV10-1	TRBD2	TRBJ2-1	CASSGPTREGHEQFF	TGCGCCAGCAGTGGACCTACGCGGGAGGGCCACGAGCAGTTCTTC
.	TRBV28	.	TRBJ2-7	CASSLVSRGGSYEQYF	TGTGCCAGCAGTTTAGTCAGTCGAGGCGGCTCCTACGAGCAGTACTTC
.	TRBV29-1	.	TRBJ2-2	CSVELFAGSNTGELFF	TGCAGCGTTGAGCTCTTTGCAGGATCGAACACCGGGGAGCTGTTTTTT
.	TRBV5-1	.	TRBJ2-5	CASSPIERKETQYF	TGCGCCAGCAGCCCGATTGAGAGGAAAGAGACCCAGTACTTC
.	TRBV7-9	TRBD2	TRBJ2-1	CASSFSGTSGGSSYNEQFF	TGTGCCAGCAGCTTTTCGGGGACTAGCGGGGGAAGCTCCTACAATGAGCAGTTCTTC
.	TRBV2	TRBD1	TRBJ2-5	CASREGWDREETQYF	TGTGCCAGCAGGGAAGGCTGGGACAGGGAAGAGACCCAGTACTTC
.	TRBV28	.	TRBJ2-7	CASSPRVIYEQYF	TGTGCCAGCAGTCCCCGGGTGATCTACGAGCAGTACTTC